The clone carrying this T cell receptor beta chain was counted many times. The antigen is undetermined. The sample is drawn from a study of response to subunit inactivated influenza vaccine. Trimming cost V 4 bases and J 4 bases; bases outside gene matches: 9. The CDR3 covers 16 residues. Using its own MiXCR run on the RT-PCR reads, TCRdb lists one record per CDR3 protein. Among over 150,000 distinct CDR3 sequences listed, roughly a tenth were seen once. Study-wide points: After each seasonal influenza vaccination, few new T cells are recruited, the authors suggested.

The sequence was collected from a man aged 50 to 59 who received an inactivated influenza vaccine. The V gene is TRBV12-3 or TRBV12-4, the J gene TRBJ1-1, with 10 bases aligning to TRBD1. Sequencing was performed on non-naive T cells sorted from PBMCs, taken 45 days after vaccination. CDR3 in amino acids: CASSSYARDRGTEAFF. As DNA, the CDR3 is TGTGCCAGCAGTTCTTACGCCCGGGACAGGGGCACTGAAGCTTTCTTT.